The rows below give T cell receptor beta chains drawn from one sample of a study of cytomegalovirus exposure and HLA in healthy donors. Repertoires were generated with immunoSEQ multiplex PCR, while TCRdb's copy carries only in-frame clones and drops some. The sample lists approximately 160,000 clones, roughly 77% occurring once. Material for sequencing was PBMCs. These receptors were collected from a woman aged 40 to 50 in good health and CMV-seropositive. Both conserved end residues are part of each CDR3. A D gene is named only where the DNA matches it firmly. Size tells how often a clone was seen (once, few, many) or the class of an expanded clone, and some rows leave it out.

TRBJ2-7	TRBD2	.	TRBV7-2	CASSPVRGGAYEQYF	TGTGCCAGCAGCCCCGTCCGGGGGGGGGCCTACGAGCAGTACTTC
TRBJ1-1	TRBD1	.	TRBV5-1	CASSSTGTVTEAFF	TGCGCCAGCAGCTCGACAGGGACAGTCACTGAAGCTTTCTTT
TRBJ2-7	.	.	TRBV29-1	CSADNGGYEQYF	TGCAGCGCAGACAATGGTGGATACGAGCAGTACTTC
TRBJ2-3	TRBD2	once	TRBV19	CASSLAGGWTDTQYF	TGTGCCAGTAGCCTAGCGGGGGGATGGACAGATACGCAGTATTTT
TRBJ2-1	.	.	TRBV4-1	CASSQVDIVSYNEQFF	TGCGCCAGCAGCCAAGTAGATATAGTTTCCTACAATGAGCAGTTCTTC
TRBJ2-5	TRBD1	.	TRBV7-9	CASSPWDRKETQYF	TGTGCCAGCAGCCCGTGGGACAGAAAGGAGACCCAGTACTTC
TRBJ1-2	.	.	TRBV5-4	CASSRREGSNYGYTF	TGTGCCAGCAGCAGGAGAGAGGGAAGTAACTATGGCTACACCTTC
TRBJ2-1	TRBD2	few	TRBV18	CASSPPSGGAYNEQFF	TGTGCCAGCTCACCACCTAGCGGGGGGGCCTACAATGAGCAGTTCTTC
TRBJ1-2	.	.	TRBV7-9	CSSSLNSGTHYGYTF	TGTTCCAGCAGCTTAAACTCAGGGACTCACTATGGCTACACCTTC
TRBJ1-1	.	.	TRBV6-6	CANGVGGEAFF	TGTGCCAACGGGGTAGGGGGTGAAGCTTTCTTT
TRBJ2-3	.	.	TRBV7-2	CASSPGLTSTDTQYF	TGTGCCAGCAGCCCCGGACTAACTAGCACAGATACGCAGTATTTT
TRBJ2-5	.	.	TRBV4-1	CASSQDLAKETQYF	TGCGCCAGCAGCCAAGATCTGGCCAAAGAGACCCAGTACTTC
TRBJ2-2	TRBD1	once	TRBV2	CASSKSSGTGGLIGELFF	TGTGCCAGCAGTAAAAGCTCTGGGACAGGGGGACTGATCGGGGAGCTGTTTTTT
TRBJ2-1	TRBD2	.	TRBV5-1	CASSLELAGNYNEQFF	TGCGCCAGCAGCTTGGAGTTAGCGGGCAATTACAATGAGCAGTTCTTC
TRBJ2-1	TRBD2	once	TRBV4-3	CASSQGLAYNEQFF	TGCGCCAGCAGCCAAGGACTAGCTTACAATGAGCAGTTCTTC
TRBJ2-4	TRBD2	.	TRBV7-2	CASSHRLAGRDIQYF	TGTGCCAGCAGCCATAGACTAGCGGGAAGGGACATTCAGTACTTC
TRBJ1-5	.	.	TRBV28	CASTGGGSNQPQHF	TGTGCCAGCACCGGGGGTGGTAGCAATCAGCCCCAGCATTTT
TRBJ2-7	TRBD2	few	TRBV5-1	CASRTGTSGNTYEQYF	TGCGCCAGCAGAACCGGGACTAGCGGGAACACCTACGAGCAGTACTTC
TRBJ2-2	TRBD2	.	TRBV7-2	CASSLAAQLAGGPSTGELFF	TGTGCCAGCAGCTTAGCGGCCCAGCTAGCGGGAGGGCCGAGCACCGGGGAGCTGTTTTTT
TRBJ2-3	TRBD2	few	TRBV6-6	CASQDSGTTDTQYF	TGTGCCAGCCAAGATAGCGGGACCACAGATACGCAGTATTTT
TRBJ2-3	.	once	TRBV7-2	CASSVNEGRRGGQYF	TGTGCCAGCAGCGTAAATGAGGGGCGGAGGGGGGGGCAGTATTTT
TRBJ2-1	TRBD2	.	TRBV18	CASSPGTSGDSSYNEQFF	TGTGCCAGCTCACCCGGGACTAGCGGGGACAGCTCCTACAATGAGCAGTTCTTC
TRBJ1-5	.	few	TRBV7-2	CASSLDSGTSNQPQHF	TGTGCCAGCAGCTTAGATTCCGGGACATCTAATCAGCCCCAGCATTTT
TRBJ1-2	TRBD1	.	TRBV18	CASSPTRGQGGYTF	TGTGCCAGCTCACCAACCAGGGGGCAAGGTGGCTACACCTTC
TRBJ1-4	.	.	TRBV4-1	CASSPRQADNEKLFF	TGCGCCAGCAGTCCCCGACAGGCCGATAATGAAAAACTGTTTTTT
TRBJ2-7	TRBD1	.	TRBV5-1	CASSSGTGYEQYF	TGCGCCAGCAGCTCCGGGACAGGTTACGAGCAGTACTTC
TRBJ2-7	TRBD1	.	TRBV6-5	CASSSPGQGVFEQYF	TGTGCCAGCAGTTCCCCGGGACAGGGGGTATTCGAGCAGTACTTC
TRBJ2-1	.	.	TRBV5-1	CASRAGVDSHNEQFF	TGCGCCAGCAGGGCCGGAGTAGACTCCCACAATGAGCAGTTCTTC
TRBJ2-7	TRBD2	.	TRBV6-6	CASSYSPSGGAYEQYF	TGTGCCAGCAGTTACTCGCCAAGCGGGGGCGCCTACGAGCAGTACTTC
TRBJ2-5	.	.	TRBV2	CASSTPRGAKETQYF	TGTGCCAGCAGTACCCCCCGGGGTGCCAAAGAGACCCAGTACTTC
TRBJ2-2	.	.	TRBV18	CASSPPAGGNTGELFF	TGTGCCAGCTCACCCCCCGCCGGCGGGAACACCGGGGAGCTGTTTTTT
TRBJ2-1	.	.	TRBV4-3	CASSRPGYNEQFF	TGCGCCAGCAGCCGACCAGGGTACAATGAGCAGTTCTTC
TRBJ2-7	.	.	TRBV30	CAWSRDGYEQYF	TGTGCCTGGAGTCGCGATGGTTACGAGCAGTACTTC
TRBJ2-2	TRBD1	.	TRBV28	CASSSSGTGNTGELFF	TGTGCCAGCAGTTCATCCGGGACAGGGAACACCGGGGAGCTGTTTTTT
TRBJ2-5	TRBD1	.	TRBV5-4	CASSFLHRDRAETQYF	TGTGCCAGCAGCTTCCTTCACCGGGACAGGGCAGAGACCCAGTACTTC
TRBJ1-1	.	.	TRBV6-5	CAIRRAGMNTEAFF	TGTGCCATCCGCAGGGCGGGGATGAACACTGAAGCTTTCTTT
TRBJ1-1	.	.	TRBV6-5	CASSYGGGAETEAFF	TGTGCCAGCAGTTACGGTGGGGGCGCGGAGACTGAAGCTTTCTTT
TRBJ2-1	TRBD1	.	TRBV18	CASSLGQGAGNEQFF	TGTGCCAGCTCCCTGGGACAGGGGGCCGGCAATGAGCAGTTCTTC
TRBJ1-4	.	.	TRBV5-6	CASSDTGYEKLFF	TGTGCCAGCAGCGATACAGGATATGAAAAACTGTTTTTT
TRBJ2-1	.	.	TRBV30	CAWTAGTSNEQFF	TGTGCCTGGACGGCGGGGACTTCCAATGAGCAGTTCTTC
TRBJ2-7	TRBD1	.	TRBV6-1	CASSEATGQGFYEQYF	TGTGCCAGCAGTGAAGCGACGGGACAGGGGTTCTACGAGCAGTACTTC
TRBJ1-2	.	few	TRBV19	CASSNRQGGYTF	TGTGCCAGTAGTAACCGACAAGGAGGCTACACCTTC
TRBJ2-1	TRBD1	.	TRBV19	CASSLTGNSYNEQFF	TGTGCCAGTAGTTTGACAGGGAACTCCTACAATGAGCAGTTCTTC
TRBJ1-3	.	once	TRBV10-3	CAIAYGNTIYF	TGTGCCATCGCCTACGGAAACACCATATATTTT
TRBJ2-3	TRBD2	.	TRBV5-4	CASSSGTSGGATDTQYF	TGTGCCAGCAGCTCTGGGACTAGCGGGGGGGCTACAGATACGCAGTATTTT
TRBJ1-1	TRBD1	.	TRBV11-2	CASSPGQGRMNTEAFF	TGTGCCAGCAGCCCAGGACAGGGTCGTATGAACACTGAAGCTTTCTTT
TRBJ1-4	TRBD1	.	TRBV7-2	CASRKDRGREKLFF	TGTGCCAGCAGGAAGGACAGGGGGCGGGAAAAACTGTTTTTT
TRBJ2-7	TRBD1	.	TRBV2	CASSVTGASYEQYF	TGTGCCAGCAGTGTAACAGGGGCCTCCTACGAGCAGTACTTC
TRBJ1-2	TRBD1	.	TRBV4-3	CASSQENSPGGGGYTF	TGCGCCAGCAGCCAAGAAAACAGTCCAGGGGGCGGGGGCTACACCTTC
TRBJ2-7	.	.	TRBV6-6	CASSYGAVSYEQYF	TGTGCCAGCAGTTACGGGGCAGTCTCCTACGAGCAGTACTTC
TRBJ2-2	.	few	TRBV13	CASSLSEHRELFF	TGTGCCAGCAGCTTAAGTGAGCACCGGGAGCTGTTTTTT
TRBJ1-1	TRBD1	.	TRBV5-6	CASSPDRGYTEAFF	TGTGCCAGCAGCCCGGACAGGGGGTACACTGAAGCTTTCTTT